This record looks at one TCR beta chain sequence and its context. In germline, CDR1 is DFQATT, CDR2 SNEGSKA (reference sequence). The CDR3 is 14 amino acids. Trimming removed 0 bases at V and 5 bases at J, with 13 bases between. The record originates from a study of blood T cells in healthy people across ages. With a J-beta primer mix and a sample-barcoded 5' primer, a second PCR ran about 6 to 11 cycles. From the 5' RACE reads, TCRdb called clonotypes with MiXCR, one entry per CDR3 protein. The sample consists of about 2 million distinct CDR3 sequences, just under 50% of them appearing once. Per-sample yields of isolated PBMCs were at least 6 million.

The clonotype originates from a woman aged 40 to 55 in good health. Specimen: blood. V gene TRBV20-1 combines with J gene TRBJ2-5, with D unclear. This chain's CDR3 is CSARDIDWLETQYF. The CDR3 DNA reads as TGCAGTGCTAGAGATATTGATTGGCTCGAGACCCAGTACTTC.